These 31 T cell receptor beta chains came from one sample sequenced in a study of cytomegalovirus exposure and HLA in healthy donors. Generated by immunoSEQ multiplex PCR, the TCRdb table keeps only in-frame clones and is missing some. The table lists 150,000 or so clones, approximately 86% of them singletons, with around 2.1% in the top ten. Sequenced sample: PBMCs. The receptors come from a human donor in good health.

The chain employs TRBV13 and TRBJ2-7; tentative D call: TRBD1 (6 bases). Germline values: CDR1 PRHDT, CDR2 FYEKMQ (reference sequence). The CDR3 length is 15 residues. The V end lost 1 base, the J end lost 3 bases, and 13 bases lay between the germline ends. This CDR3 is CASSLEGVQGYEQYF. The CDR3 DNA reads TGTGCCAGCAGCTTAGAGGGGGTTCAAGGCTACGAGCAGTACTTC.

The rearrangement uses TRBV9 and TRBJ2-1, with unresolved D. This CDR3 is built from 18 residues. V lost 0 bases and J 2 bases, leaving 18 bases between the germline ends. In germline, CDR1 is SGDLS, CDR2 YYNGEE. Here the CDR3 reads CASSVDSVRLTPYNEQFF. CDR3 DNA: TGTGCCAGCAGCGTAGACTCGGTGAGGCTAACGCCCTACAATGAGCAGTTCTTC. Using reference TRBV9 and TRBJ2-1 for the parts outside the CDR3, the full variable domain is DSGVTQTPKHLITATGQRVTLRCSPRSGDLSVYWYQQSLDQGLQFLIQYYNGEERAKGNILERFSAQQFPDLHSELNLSSLELGDSALYFCASSVDSVRLTPYNEQFFGPGTRLTVL.

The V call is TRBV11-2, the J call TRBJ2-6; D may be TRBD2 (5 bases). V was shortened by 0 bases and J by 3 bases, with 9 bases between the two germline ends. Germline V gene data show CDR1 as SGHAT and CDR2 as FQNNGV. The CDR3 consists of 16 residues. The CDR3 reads CASSLDQEVGANVLTF. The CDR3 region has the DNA TGTGCCAGCAGCTTAGATCAGGAGGTTGGGGCCAACGTCCTGACTTTC. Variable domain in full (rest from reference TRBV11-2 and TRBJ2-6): EAGVAQSPRYKIIEKRQSVAFWCNPISGHATLYWYQQILGQGPKLLIQFQNNGVVDDSQLPKDRFSAERLKGVDSTLKIQPAKLEDSAVYLCASSLDQEVGANVLTFGAGSRLTVL.

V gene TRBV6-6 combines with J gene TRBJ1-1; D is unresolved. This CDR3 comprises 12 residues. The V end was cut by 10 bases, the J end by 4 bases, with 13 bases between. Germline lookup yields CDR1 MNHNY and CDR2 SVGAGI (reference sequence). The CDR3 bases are TGTGCCACCCACGTAGGGAGCACTGAAGCTTTCTTT. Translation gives CATHVGSTEAFF.

CDR3: CASSLGDRDYNEQFF. The DNA for the CDR3 is TGCGCCAGCAGCTTGGGAGACAGGGACTACAATGAGCAGTTCTTC. The chain is built from TRBV5-1 and TRBJ2-1; TRBD1 aligns across 7 bases. Trimming at V came to 0 bases and at J to 3 bases, leaving 3 bases not matched to a gene. Per the germline V gene, CDR1 is SGHRS and CDR2 is YFSETQ. This CDR3 region has 15 residues.

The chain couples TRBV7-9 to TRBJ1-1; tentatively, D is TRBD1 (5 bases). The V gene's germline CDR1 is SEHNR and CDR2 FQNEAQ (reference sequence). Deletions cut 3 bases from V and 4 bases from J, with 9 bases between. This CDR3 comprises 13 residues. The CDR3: CASSFGGGTEAFF. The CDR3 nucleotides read TGTGCCAGCAGCTTCGGGGGTGGCACTGAAGCTTTCTTT.

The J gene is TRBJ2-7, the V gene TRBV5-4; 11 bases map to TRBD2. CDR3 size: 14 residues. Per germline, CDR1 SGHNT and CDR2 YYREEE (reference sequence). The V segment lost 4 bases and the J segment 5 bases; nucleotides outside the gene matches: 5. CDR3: CASSVLAGVHEQYF. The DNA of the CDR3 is TGTGCCAGCAGCGTACTAGCGGGAGTCCACGAGCAGTACTTC.

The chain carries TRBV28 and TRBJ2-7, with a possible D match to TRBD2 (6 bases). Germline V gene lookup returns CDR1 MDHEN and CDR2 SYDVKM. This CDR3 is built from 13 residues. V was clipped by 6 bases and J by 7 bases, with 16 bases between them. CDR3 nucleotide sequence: TGTGCCAGCAGCCCCCCTCGGGGGAAAGAGCAGTACTTC. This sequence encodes CASSPPRGKEQYF.

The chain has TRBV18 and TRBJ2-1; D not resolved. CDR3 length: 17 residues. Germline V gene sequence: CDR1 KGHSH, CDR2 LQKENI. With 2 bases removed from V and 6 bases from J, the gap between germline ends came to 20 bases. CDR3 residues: CASSPGFSGLRINEQFF. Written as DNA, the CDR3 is TGTGCCAGCTCACCAGGGTTTTCGGGTCTGCGGATCAATGAGCAGTTCTTC.

CDR3 DNA: TGTGCCAGCAGTGAAGACGCTAGCGGGAGGGAGGAGCAGTTCTTC. It specifies CASSEDASGREEQFF. V usage is TRBV6-1 and J usage is TRBJ2-1, with 12 bases that match TRBD2. Trimming took 1 base from V and 10 from J; bases not matched to a gene: 5. This CDR3 is 15 amino acids long. CDR1 is MNHNS, CDR2 SASEGT, per germline.

CDR3 residues: CASSRRDRDGEQYF. Here the CDR3 DNA reads TGTGCCAGCAGCCGCCGGGACAGGGACGGCGAGCAGTACTTC. The chain uses TRBV6-5 and TRBJ2-7, with 9 positions matching TRBD1. The germline CDR1 and CDR2 sequences are MNHEY and SVGAGI. This CDR3 comprises 14 residues. Trimming at V came to 6 bases and at J to 6 bases, leaving 9 bases not matched to a gene.

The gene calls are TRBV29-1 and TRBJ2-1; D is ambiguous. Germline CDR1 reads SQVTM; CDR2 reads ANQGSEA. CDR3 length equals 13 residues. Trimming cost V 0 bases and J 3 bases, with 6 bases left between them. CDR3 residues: CSVEDWLYNEQFF. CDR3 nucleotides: TGCAGCGTTGAAGATTGGCTCTACAATGAGCAGTTCTTC.

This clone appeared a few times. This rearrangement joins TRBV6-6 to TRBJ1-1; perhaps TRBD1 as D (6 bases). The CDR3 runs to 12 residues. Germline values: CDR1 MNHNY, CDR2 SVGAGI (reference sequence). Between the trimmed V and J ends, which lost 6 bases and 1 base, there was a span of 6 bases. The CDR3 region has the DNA TGTGCCAGCAGAGGGGGGAACACTGAAGCTTTCTTT. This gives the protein CASRGGNTEAFF.

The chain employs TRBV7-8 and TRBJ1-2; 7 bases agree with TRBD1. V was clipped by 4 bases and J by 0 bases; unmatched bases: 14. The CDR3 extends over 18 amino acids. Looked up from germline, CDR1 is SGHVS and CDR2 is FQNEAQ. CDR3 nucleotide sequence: TGTGCCAGCAGCTCTCCGTCAGAAACAGGGGTACCTAACTATGGCTACACCTTC. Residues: CASSSPSETGVPNYGYTF.

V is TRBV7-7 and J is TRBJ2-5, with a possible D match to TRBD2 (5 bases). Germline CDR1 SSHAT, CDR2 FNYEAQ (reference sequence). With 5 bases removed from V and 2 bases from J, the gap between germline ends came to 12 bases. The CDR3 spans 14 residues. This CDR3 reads CASSRAGSQETQYF. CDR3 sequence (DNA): TGTGCCAGCAGCCGCGCGGGCAGTCAAGAGACCCAGTACTTC.

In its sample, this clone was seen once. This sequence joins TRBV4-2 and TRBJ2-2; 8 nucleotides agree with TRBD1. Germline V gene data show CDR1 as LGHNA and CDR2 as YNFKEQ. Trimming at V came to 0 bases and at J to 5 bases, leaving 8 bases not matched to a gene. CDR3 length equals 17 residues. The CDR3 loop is CASSQEDRGGFTGELFF. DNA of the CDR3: TGTGCCAGCAGCCAAGAAGACAGGGGTGGTTTTACCGGGGAGCTGTTTTTT.

The DNA of the CDR3 is TGTGCCAGCAGTACGCTGGGGGCAAATTCCTACGAGCAGTACTTC. Its translation is CASSTLGANSYEQYF. V is TRBV27 and J is TRBJ2-7; D may be TRBD1 (6 bases). The CDR3 consists of 15 residues. CDR1 and CDR2 from the germline V gene are MNHEY and SMNVEV (reference sequence). Trimming stripped 5 bases from V and 1 base from J, with 15 bases between.

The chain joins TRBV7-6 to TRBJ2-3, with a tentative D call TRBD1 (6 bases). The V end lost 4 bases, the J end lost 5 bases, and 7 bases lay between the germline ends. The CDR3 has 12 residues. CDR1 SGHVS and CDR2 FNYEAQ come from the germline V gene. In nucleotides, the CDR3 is TGTGCCAGCAGCTACAGGGAAGATACGCAGTATTTT. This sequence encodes CASSYREDTQYF.

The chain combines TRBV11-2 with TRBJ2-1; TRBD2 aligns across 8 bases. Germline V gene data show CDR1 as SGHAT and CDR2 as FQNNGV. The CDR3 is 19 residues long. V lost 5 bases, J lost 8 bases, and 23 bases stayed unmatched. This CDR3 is CASSLQERSTSGRVDEQFF. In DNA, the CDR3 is TGTGCCAGCAGCCTACAAGAGAGGAGTACTAGCGGTAGGGTCGATGAGCAGTTCTTC. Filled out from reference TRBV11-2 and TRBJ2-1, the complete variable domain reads EAGVAQSPRYKIIEKRQSVAFWCNPISGHATLYWYQQILGQGPKLLIQFQNNGVVDDSQLPKDRFSAERLKGVDSTLKIQPAKLEDSAVYLCASSLQERSTSGRVDEQFFGPGTRLTVL.

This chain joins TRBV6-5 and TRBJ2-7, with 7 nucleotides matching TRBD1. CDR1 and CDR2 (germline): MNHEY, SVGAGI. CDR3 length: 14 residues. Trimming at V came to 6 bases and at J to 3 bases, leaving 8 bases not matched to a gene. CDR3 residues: CASRPPGQNYEQYF. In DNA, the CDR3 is TGTGCCAGCAGGCCTCCGGGACAGAACTACGAGCAGTACTTC.

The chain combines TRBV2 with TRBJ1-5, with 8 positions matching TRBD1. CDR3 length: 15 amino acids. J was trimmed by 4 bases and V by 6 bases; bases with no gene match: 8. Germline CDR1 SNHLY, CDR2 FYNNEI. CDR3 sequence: CASRTGTGGNQPQHF. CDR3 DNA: TGTGCCAGCAGGACCGGGACAGGTGGAAATCAGCCCCAGCATTTT.

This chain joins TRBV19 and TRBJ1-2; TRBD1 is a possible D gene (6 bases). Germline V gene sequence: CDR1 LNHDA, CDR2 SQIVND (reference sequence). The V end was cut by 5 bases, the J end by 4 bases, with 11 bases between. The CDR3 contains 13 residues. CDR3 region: CASSPRTVYGYTF. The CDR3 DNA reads TGTGCCAGTAGTCCTAGGACAGTCTATGGCTACACCTTC.

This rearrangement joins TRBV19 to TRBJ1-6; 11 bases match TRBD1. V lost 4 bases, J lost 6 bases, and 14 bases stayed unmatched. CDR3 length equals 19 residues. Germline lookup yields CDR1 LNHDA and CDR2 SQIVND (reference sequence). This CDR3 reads CASSTAPRDRGLSNSPLHF. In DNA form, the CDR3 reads TGTGCCAGTAGTACCGCTCCCCGGGACAGGGGGTTGAGTAATTCACCCCTCCACTTT.

CDR3 residues: CAIADRGYGYTF. CDR3 sequence (DNA): TGTGCCATTGCGGACAGGGGCTATGGCTACACCTTC. This rearrangement joins TRBV19 to TRBJ1-2; 9 positions agree with TRBD1. This CDR3 comprises 12 residues. V dropped 10 bases and J dropped 4; count of bases not matched to a gene: 4. Germline CDR1 LNHDA, CDR2 SQIVND (reference sequence).

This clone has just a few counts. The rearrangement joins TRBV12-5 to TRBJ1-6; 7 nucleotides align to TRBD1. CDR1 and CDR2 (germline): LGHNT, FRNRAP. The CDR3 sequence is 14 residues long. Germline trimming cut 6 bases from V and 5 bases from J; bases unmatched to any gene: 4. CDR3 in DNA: TGTGCTAGTGGACCGACAGGGAATAATTCACCCCTCCACTTT. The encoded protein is CASGPTGNNSPLHF. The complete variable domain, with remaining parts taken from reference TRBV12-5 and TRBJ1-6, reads DARVTQTPRHKVTEMGQEVTMRCQPILGHNTVFWYRQTMMQGLELLAYFRNRAPLDDSGMPKDRFSAEMPDATLATLKIQPSEPRDSAVYFCASGPTGNNSPLHFGNGTRLTVT.

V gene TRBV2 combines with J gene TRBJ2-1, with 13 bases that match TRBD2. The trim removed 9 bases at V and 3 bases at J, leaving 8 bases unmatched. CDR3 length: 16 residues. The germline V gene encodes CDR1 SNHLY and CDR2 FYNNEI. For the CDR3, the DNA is TGTGCCAGTTTCACCGGGACTAGCGGGAACTACAATGAGCAGTTCTTC. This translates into CASFTGTSGNYNEQFF.

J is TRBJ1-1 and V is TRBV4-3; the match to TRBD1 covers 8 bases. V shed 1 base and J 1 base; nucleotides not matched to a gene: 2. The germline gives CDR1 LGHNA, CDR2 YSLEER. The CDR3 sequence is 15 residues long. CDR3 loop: CASSQGGTGNTEAFF. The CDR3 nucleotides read TGCGCCAGCAGCCAAGGGGGGACAGGGAACACTGAAGCTTTCTTT.

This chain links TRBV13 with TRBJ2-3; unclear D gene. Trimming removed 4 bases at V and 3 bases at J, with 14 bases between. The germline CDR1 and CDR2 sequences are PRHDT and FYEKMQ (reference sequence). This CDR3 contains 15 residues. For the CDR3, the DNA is TGTGCCAGCAGCTCGGCCGGAGAGGTGACAGATACGCAGTATTTT. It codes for CASSSAGEVTDTQYF.

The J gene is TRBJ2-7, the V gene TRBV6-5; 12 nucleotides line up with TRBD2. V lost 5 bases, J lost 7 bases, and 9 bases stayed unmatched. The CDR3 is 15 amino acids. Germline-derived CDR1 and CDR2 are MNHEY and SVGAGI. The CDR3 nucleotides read TGTGCCAGCAGTAAAGGACTAGCGGGGATGGGGGAGCAGTACTTC. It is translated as CASSKGLAGMGEQYF.

CDR3 sequence reads: CASEGADYEQYF. The CDR3 bases are TGTGCCAGTGAGGGGGCTGATTACGAGCAGTACTTC. V gene TRBV7-6 combines with J gene TRBJ2-7; 7 bases agree with TRBD1. The V gene's germline CDR1 is SGHVS and CDR2 FNYEAQ. Trimming took 9 bases from V and 4 from J; bases not matched to a gene: 6. The CDR3 sequence is 12 residues long.

CDR3 protein: CASSRDIMNTEAFF. As DNA, the CDR3 is TGCGCCAGCAGCCGGGACATAATGAACACTGAAGCTTTCTTT. This chain links TRBV4-3 with TRBJ1-1, with D possibly TRBD1 on 6 matching bases. The germline CDR1 and CDR2 sequences are LGHNA and YSLEER. V shed 4 bases and J shed 0 bases, with 9 bases lying between them. The CDR3 is 14 amino acids.